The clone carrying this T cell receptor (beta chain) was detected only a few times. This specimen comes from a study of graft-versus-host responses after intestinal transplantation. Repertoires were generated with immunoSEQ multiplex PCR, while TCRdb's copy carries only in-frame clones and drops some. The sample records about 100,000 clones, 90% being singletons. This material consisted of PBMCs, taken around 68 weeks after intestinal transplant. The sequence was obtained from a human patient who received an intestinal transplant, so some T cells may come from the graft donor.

The CDR3 loop is CASSADRTLHGYTF. In nucleotides, the CDR3 is TGTGCCAGCAGCGCGGACAGAACCCTCCATGGCTACACCTTC. This chain uses TRBV9 with TRBJ1-2; D possibly corresponds to TRBD1 (6 bases). From germline, CDR1 is SGDLS and CDR2 YYNGEE. This CDR3 has 14 amino acids. Trimming took off 3 bases at V and 6 bases at J, with 15 bases between the two ends.